Below, one T cell receptor (beta chain) is given with its context. The germline V gene has CDR1 SGHTA and CDR2 FQGNSA. The CDR3 extends over 17 amino acids. Trimming stripped 5 bases from V and 0 bases from J, with 17 bases between. Original processing notes: Amplification with reference gene primers provided the estimates of nucleated cell counts. TCRdb's copy holds only in-frame clones and misses some; the assay was immunoSEQ multiplex PCR. For V, J and clone size, that table is used; D and trimming come from the DNA. The table has 200,000 to 300,000 clones, around 80% seen once. These data come from a study of blood T cell repertoires in COVID-19. Study overall: COVID-19 samples collected from the United States, Italy and Spain covered acute and convalescent phases. PBMCs, B-cell-depleted T cells, or T cells were the source of the cDNA or gDNA that made up the material.

The chain joins TRBV7-2 to TRBJ1-5; the D is unclear. The origin of this receptor is a man in his sixties with acute or convalescent COVID-19. Sequencing was performed on peripheral blood. Here the CDR3 reads CASSSATGFYSNQPQHF. In DNA form, the CDR3 reads TGTGCCAGCAGCAGCGCTACGGGTTTTTATAGCAATCAGCCCCAGCATTTT.